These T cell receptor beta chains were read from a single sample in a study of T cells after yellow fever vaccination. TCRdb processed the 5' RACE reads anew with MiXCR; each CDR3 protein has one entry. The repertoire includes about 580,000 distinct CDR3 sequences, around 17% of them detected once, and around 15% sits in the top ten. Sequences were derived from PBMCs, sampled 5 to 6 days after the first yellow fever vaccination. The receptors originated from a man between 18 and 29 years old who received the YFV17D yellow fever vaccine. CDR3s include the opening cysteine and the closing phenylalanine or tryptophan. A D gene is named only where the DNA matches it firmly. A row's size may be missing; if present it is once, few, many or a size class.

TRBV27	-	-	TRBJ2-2	CASSSPLSNTGELFF	TGTGCCAGCAGTTCGCCACTATCGAACACCGGGGAGCTGTTTTTT
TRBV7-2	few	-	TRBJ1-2	CASSLARGGYTF	TGTGCCAGCAGCTTAGCGCGGGGCGGCTACACCTTC
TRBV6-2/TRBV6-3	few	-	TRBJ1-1	CASSPRPRAVSTEAFF	TGTGCCAGCAGTCCCCGACCCAGGGCAGTGAGCACTGAAGCTTTCTTT
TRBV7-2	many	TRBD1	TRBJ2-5	CASSRGTGYQGETQYF	TGTGCCAGCAGCAGAGGGACAGGGTATCAGGGTGAGACCCAGTACTTC
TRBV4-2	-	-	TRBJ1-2	CASSQETEMGGYTF	TGTGCCAGCAGCCAAGAGACAGAGATGGGGGGCTACACCTTC
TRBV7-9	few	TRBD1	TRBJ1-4	CASKESGTGNELFF	TGTGCCAGCAAAGAGTCGGGGACAGGGAATGAACTGTTTTTT
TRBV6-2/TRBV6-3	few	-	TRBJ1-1	CASSHGVMNTEAFF	TGTGCCAGCAGCCACGGAGTTATGAACACTGAAGCTTTCTTT
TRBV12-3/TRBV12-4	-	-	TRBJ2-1	CASMGPGPTGDEQFF	TGTGCCAGCATGGGGCCGGGACCCACTGGGGATGAGCAGTTCTTC
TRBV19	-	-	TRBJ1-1	CASRGGTTWGTEAFF	TGTGCCAGCCGGGGCGGCACCACCTGGGGCACTGAAGCTTTCTTT
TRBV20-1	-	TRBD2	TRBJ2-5	CSARGTSGGETQYF	TGCAGTGCTAGAGGGACTAGCGGGGGAGAGACCCAGTACTTC
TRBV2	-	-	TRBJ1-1	CAISLPPTGLIVNTEAFF	TGTGCCATCAGTTTACCCCCGACGGGCCTCATCGTGAACACTGAAGCTTTCTTT
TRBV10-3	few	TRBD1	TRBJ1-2	CAILGQSVSSYTF	TGTGCCATCCTGGGACAGTCGGTTAGTAGCTACACCTTC
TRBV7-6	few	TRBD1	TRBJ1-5	CASSPGTGHSNQPQHF	TGTGCCAGCAGCCCAGGGACAGGACATAGCAATCAGCCCCAGCATTTT
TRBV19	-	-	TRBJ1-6	CASNGMPNSPLHF	TGTGCCAGTAACGGGATGCCAAATTCACCCCTCCACTTT
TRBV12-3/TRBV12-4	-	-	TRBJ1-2	CASTRAGSYTF	TGTGCCAGCACTAGGGCCGGTAGCTACACCTTC
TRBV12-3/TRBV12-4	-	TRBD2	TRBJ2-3	CASRASGNADTQYF	TGTGCCAGCAGGGCGAGCGGGAATGCAGATACGCAGTATTTT
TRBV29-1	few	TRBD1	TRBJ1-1	CSVPGQALNTEAFF	TGCAGCGTTCCGGGACAGGCATTGAACACTGAAGCTTTCTTT
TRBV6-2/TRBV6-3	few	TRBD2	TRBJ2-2	CASSWGLASGELFF	TGTGCCAGCAGTTGGGGACTAGCATCCGGGGAGCTGTTTTTT
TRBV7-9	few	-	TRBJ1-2	CASSTPVLGGDGYTF	TGTGCCAGCAGCACCCCAGTCCTAGGGGGTGACGGCTACACCTTC
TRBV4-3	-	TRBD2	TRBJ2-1	CASSQAGGGTSEQFF	TGCGCCAGCAGCCAAGCCGGGGGGGGTACTAGTGAGCAGTTCTTC
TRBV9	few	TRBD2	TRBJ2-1	CASSVVLGLDGDEQFF	TGTGCCAGCAGCGTAGTACTAGGACTAGACGGCGATGAGCAGTTCTTC
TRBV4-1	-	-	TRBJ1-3	CASSQSPSGTYSGNTIYF	TGCGCCAGCAGCCAAAGTCCTTCAGGGACCTACTCTGGAAACACCATATATTTT
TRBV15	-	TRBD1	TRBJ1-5	CATHYGGQGMDQPQHF	TGTGCCACACATTATGGGGGACAGGGGATGGATCAGCCCCAGCATTTT
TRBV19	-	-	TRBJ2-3	CASSRGRRTDTQYF	TGTGCCAGTAGTAGGGGACGACGCACAGATACGCAGTATTTT
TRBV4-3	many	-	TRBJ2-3	CASSRGGAGTDTQYF	TGCGCCAGCAGCCGGGGGGGCGCGGGCACAGATACGCAGTATTTT
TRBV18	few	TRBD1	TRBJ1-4	CASSPSGTGGGKLFF	TGTGCCAGCTCACCATCCGGGACAGGGGGAGGAAAACTGTTTTTT
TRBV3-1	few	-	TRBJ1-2	CASSPRQRVGGYTF	TGTGCCAGCAGCCCTCGACAAAGGGTTGGTGGCTACACCTTC
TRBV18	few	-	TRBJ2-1	CASSPQAGISYNEQFF	TGTGCCAGCTCACCACAGGCGGGGATCTCCTACAATGAGCAGTTCTTC
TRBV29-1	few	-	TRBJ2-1	CSVEKSAEHNEQFF	TGCAGCGTGGAAAAGTCGGCAGAGCACAATGAGCAGTTCTTC
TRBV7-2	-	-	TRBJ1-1	CASSLYRVPEAFF	TGTGCCAGCAGCTTGTACAGGGTCCCTGAAGCTTTCTTT
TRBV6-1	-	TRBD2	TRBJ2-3	CASRGLAGTTDTQYF	TGTGCCAGCAGGGGACTAGCGGGGACCACAGATACGCAGTATTTT
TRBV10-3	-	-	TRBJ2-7	CAISESRSSYEQYF	TGTGCCATCAGTGAGTCTCGCTCCTCCTACGAGCAGTACTTC
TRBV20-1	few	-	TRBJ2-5	CSARIAGVRETQYF	TGCAGTGCTAGAATTGCCGGAGTACGGGAGACCCAGTACTTC
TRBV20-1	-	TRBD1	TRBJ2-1	CSAYTTGTGVGSYNEQFF	TGCAGTGCTTACACCACCGGGACAGGGGTCGGGTCCTACAATGAGCAGTTCTTC
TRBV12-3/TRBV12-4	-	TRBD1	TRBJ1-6	CASSFLAGGGSPLHF	TGTGCCAGCAGTTTTTTAGCAGGGGGCGGTTCACCCCTCCACTTT
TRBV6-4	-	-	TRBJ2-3	CASSDSSTSGGTDTQYF	TGTGCCAGCAGTGACTCGAGTACGTCAGGGGGCACAGATACGCAGTATTTT
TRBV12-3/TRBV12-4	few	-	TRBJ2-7	CASSGDAYEQYF	TGTGCCAGCAGTGGGGACGCGTACGAGCAGTACTTC
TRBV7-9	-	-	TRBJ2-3	CASSLWFTDTQYF	TGTGCCAGCAGCTTGTGGTTCACAGATACGCAGTATTTT
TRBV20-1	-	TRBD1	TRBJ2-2	CSAFRDRGAGELFF	TGCAGTGCTTTCCGGGACAGGGGGGCCGGGGAGCTGTTTTTT
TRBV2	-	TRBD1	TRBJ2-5	CASRQGANGETQYF	TGTGCCAGCAGACAGGGGGCGAATGGGGAGACCCAGTACTTC
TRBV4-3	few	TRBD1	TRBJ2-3	CASSPRGQGGPDTQYF	TGCGCCAGCAGCCCCCGGGGACAGGGAGGGCCAGATACGCAGTATTTT
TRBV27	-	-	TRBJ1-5	CASRIRGGGNQPQHF	TGTGCCAGCAGGATCAGGGGAGGCGGCAATCAGCCCCAGCATTTT
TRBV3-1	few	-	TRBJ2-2	CASTPSGRGSGELFF	TGTGCCAGTACGCCAAGTGGCAGGGGCTCCGGGGAGCTGTTTTTT
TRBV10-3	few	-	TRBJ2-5	CAISAASRGETQYF	TGTGCCATCAGTGCGGCGTCCCGGGGGGAGACCCAGTACTTC
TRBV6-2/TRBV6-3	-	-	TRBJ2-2	CASTRTGVYAGELFF	TGTGCCAGCACTAGAACCGGGGTTTACGCCGGGGAGCTGTTTTTT
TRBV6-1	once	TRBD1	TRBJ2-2	CASSVRQGMTSGELFF	TGTGCCAGCAGTGTCAGACAGGGAATGACTTCCGGGGAGCTGTTTTTT
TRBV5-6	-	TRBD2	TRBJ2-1	CASSLGLAASKQFF	TGTGCCAGCAGCTTGGGACTAGCGGCCTCCAAGCAGTTCTTC
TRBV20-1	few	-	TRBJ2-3	CSARGWVYQDTQYF	TGCAGTGCTAGAGGCTGGGTTTATCAAGATACGCAGTATTTT
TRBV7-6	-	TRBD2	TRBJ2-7	CASSLRGGRVAEQYF	TGTGCCAGCAGCTTACGGGGGGGGAGGGTCGCCGAGCAGTACTTC
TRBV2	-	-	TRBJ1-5	CASSEGRDQPQHF	TGTGCCAGCAGTGAAGGAAGAGATCAGCCCCAGCATTTT
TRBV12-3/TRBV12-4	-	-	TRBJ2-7	CASRGEATGSYEQYF	TGTGCCAGCAGAGGAGAGGCGACAGGCTCCTACGAGCAGTACTTC
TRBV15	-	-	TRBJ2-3	CATSTRRGTDTQYF	TGTGCCACCAGCACCAGGCGGGGCACAGATACGCAGTATTTT
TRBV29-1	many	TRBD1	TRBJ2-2	CSVSDRGIDTGELFF	TGCAGCGTTTCGGACAGGGGAATAGACACCGGGGAGCTGTTTTTT
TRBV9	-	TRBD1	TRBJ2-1	CASSFRDSSSYNEQFF	TGTGCCAGCAGCTTCCGGGACAGCAGCTCCTACAATGAGCAGTTCTTC
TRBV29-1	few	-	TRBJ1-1	CSVGQAYTEAFF	TGCAGCGTTGGGCAGGCGTACACTGAAGCTTTCTTT
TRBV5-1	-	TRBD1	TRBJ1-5	CASSPRTGPNQPQHF	TGCGCCAGCAGCCCGAGGACAGGCCCTAATCAGCCCCAGCATTTT
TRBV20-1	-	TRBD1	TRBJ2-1	CSASDLGQGQGRNEQFF	TGCAGTGCTAGCGACCTTGGACAGGGACAAGGTCGGAATGAGCAGTTCTTC
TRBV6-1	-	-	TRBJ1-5	CASSEGVGPLNQPQHF	TGTGCCAGCAGTGAAGGCGTAGGGCCTCTCAATCAGCCCCAGCATTTT
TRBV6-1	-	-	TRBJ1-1	CASNQRGVTEAFF	TGTGCCAGCAATCAGAGGGGGGTCACTGAAGCTTTCTTT